This T cell receptor beta chain emerged from a study of high-grade serous ovarian cancer treatment subgroups. Tumor samples were taken before definitive surgery or chemotherapy. The protocol was immunoSEQ multiplex PCR, while the TCRdb copy is restricted to in-frame clones and leaves out a portion. The repertoire holds about 39,000 clones, with around three quarters as singletons. This TCR derives from a human donor with high-grade serous ovarian cancer. The specimen sequenced was tumor tissue.

The CDR3 DNA is TGCAGTGCCATACACGGCTACGAGCAGTACTTC. This encodes CSAIHGYEQYF. This rearrangement joins TRBV20-1 to TRBJ2-7, with D unresolved. V gave up 6 bases and J gave up 3 bases, with 9 bases separating them. The germline V gene encodes CDR1 DFQATT and CDR2 SNEGSKA (reference sequence). This CDR3 region has 11 residues.